This T cell receptor beta chain was found in a study of patients and donors after allogeneic stem cell transplantation. This clonotype was picked up a small number of times. TCRdb recomputed calls from the RT-PCR reads with MiXCR, one row per CDR3 protein. The table includes roughly 940,000 distinct CDR3 sequences, approximately 19% detected once. The CDR3 is made up of 15 amino acids. V was cut by 5 bases and J by 5 bases, with 16 bases left in between. CDR1 and CDR2 from the germline V gene are MNHNS and SASEGT. The sequencing sample was made of blood, either unsorted or a sorted T cell fraction (not recorded which). This sequence was found in a human donor who was either an allogeneic HSCT recipient or a stem cell or donor lymphocyte infusion donor (not recorded which). It is not recorded whose cells these are; they may come from a transplant donor. The chain recombines TRBV6-1 with TRBJ1-5; D is perhaps TRBD1 (5 bases). The CDR3 sequence is CASSQLGLGDQPQHF. The CDR3 coding sequence is TGTGCCAGCAGTCAGCTGGGGCTGGGCGATCAGCCCCAGCATTTT.